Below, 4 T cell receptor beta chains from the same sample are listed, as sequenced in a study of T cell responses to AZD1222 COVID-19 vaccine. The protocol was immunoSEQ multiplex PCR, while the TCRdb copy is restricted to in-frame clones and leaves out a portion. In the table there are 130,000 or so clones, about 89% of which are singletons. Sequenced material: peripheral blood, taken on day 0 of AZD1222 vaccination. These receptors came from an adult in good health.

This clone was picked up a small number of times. CDR3 bases: TGTGCCAGCAGTTACAGGGGCCTAGGCTACACCTTC. It translates to CASSYRGLGYTF. The rearrangement links TRBV12-3 or TRBV12-4 to TRBJ1-2; TRBD1 matches 7 bases. V lost 4 bases and J lost 8; bases outside the gene matches: 4. The CDR3 has 12 residues.

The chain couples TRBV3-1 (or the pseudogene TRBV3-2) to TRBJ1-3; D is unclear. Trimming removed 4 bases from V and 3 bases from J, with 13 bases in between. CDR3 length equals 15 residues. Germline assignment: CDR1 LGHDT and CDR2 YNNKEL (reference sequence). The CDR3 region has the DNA TGTGCCAGCAGCCCCGGGCGGCCTAGTGGAAACACCATATATTTT. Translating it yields CASSPGRPSGNTIYF.

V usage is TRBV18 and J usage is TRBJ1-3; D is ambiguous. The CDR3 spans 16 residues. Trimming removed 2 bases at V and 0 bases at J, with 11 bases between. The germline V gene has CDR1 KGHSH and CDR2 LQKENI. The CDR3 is CASSPNAGISGNTIYF. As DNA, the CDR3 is TGTGCCAGCTCACCAAACGCCGGAATCTCTGGAAACACCATATATTTT.

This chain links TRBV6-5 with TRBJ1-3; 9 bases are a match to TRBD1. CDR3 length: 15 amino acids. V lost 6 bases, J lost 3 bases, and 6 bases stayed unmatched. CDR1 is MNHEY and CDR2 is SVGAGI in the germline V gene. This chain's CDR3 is CASSRRDRVGNTIYF. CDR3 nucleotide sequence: TGTGCCAGCAGCCGTCGGGACAGGGTTGGAAACACCATATATTTT.